These 4 T cell receptor beta chains were sequenced from one sample in a study of T cell repertoires in cytomegalovirus infection (dated by TCRdb to between 2017 and 2020). Data came from an Illumina HiSeq 1500. The public reads were quality trimmed at Q25 with fastp and then assembled into clones with MiXCR by TCRdb, keeping productive beta chains. A single entry per CDR3 protein holds the most common genes and DNA from its merged rows. In all, the sample holds 650,000 to 900,000 distinct CDR3 sequences, and about 27% of those were seen once. The top ten clones comprise around 13% of the sample. Per the publication, the treatment or condition label means: in vitro stimulation with specific CMV peptide epitopes to enrich CMV-specific T cells. These TCRs are of unknown antigen specificity. The sequenced sample was cultured CD8+ T cells from PBMCs, obtained from culture after CMV antigen stimulation. These receptors all stem from a human donor in good health (CMV status not recorded). Some clones in this sample may be carry-over from other donors' samples.

The rearrangement joins TRBV7-6 to TRBJ2-1; D is perhaps TRBD2 (6 bases). This CDR3 is 15 amino acids long. V was cut by 6 bases and J by 4 bases, with 16 bases left in between. The V gene's germline CDR1 is SGHVS and CDR2 FNYEAQ. CDR3 nucleotides: TGTGCCAGCAGTCGCGTCGGGAGTTCATACAATGAGCAGTTCTTC. Translation: CASSRVGSSYNEQFF.

The chain links TRBV7-9 to TRBJ2-1; D is possibly TRBD1 (6 bases). The germline V gene encodes CDR1 SEHNR and CDR2 FQNEAQ (reference sequence). Trimming stripped 7 bases from V and 10 bases from J, with 17 bases between. This CDR3 is built from 13 residues. CDR3 sequence: CASTLTAGDEQFF. The CDR3 DNA sequence: TGTGCCAGCACGCTTACAGCAGGGGACGAGCAGTTCTTC.

The rearrangement uses TRBV2 and TRBJ1-4; unclear D gene. The CDR3 is made up of 11 amino acids. Deletions cut 7 bases from V and 8 bases from J, with 8 bases between. The germline CDR1 and CDR2 sequences are SNHLY and FYNNEI. CDR3 region: CASTGVEKLFF. CDR3 sequence (DNA): TGTGCCAGCACCGGGGTCGAAAAACTGTTTTTT.

The chain uses TRBV28 and TRBJ1-1; D gene ambiguous. The CDR3 has 15 amino acids. CDR1 is MDHEN and CDR2 is SYDVKM in the germline V gene. The ends were cut back, 6 bases at V and 1 base at J, with 15 bases in the middle. Here the CDR3 DNA reads TGTGCCAGCAGCCAGTTGCCGGGAGGGAACACTGAAGCTTTCTTT. Its translation is CASSQLPGGNTEAFF.